The following is a T cell receptor (beta chain) sequence with its context. Its antigen is not known. Extraction of RNA preceded its reverse transcription into cDNA, which served as the sequencing template. Repertoires were generated with immunoSEQ multiplex PCR, while TCRdb's copy carries only in-frame clones and drops some. Of more than 90,000 clones detected, about 60% appear once; the ten largest clones hold approximately 3%. The record originates from a study of CD8+ T cells in alopecia areata. Trimming removed 3 bases from V and 4 bases from J, with 13 bases in between. Germline loops: CDR1 SNHLY, CDR2 FYNNEI. CDR3 size: 16 residues. Study results and caveats: Relative to normal scalp, lesional scalp, especially alopecia totalis/universalis, showed higher clonality. Scalp samples also yield sequences of resident alphabeta T cells from normal skin.

This sequence originates from a human donor in good health. This chain joins TRBV2 and TRBJ2-6; tentatively, D is TRBD2 (5 bases). The material sequenced was CD4+ T cells sorted from blood. CDR3: CASSDAPGRGANVLTF. CDR3 DNA: TGTGCCAGCAGTGATGCCCCGGGGAGAGGGGCCAACGTCCTGACTTTC.